The sequence of this T cell receptor beta chain was determined in a study of Graves' ophthalmopathy and Graves' hyperthyroidism. Overall study: Upon initial diagnosis and before any treatment, peripheral blood was collected. Study-wide points: Most thyroid-expanded clonotypes exceeding 0.001 frequency were also found in blood.

Trimming took 9 bases from V and 6 from J, leaving 12 bases between them. CDR3 length: 13 residues. The germline V gene has CDR1 SNHLY and CDR2 FYNNEI. Amplification targeted the TCR beta CDR3 regions, with RNA transcripts as the source material. Following a first-round RT-PCR that used HTBI primers, a second-round multiplex PCR was carried out. MiXCR was run by TCRdb on the multiplex PCR reads, yielding one entry per CDR3 protein. Of around 670,000 distinct CDR3 sequences in the sample, 35% to 50% were seen once. This clonotype was recorded many times. Its antigen is as yet unknown. The specimen was peripheral blood. J is TRBJ2-6 and V is TRBV2; D perhaps matches TRBD1 (6 bases). The receptor's source is an adult man with Graves' ophthalmopathy. The CDR3 DNA sequence: TGTGCCAGTAAGACAGGAGCGGCCAACGTCCTGACTTTC. Its translation: CASKTGAANVLTF.